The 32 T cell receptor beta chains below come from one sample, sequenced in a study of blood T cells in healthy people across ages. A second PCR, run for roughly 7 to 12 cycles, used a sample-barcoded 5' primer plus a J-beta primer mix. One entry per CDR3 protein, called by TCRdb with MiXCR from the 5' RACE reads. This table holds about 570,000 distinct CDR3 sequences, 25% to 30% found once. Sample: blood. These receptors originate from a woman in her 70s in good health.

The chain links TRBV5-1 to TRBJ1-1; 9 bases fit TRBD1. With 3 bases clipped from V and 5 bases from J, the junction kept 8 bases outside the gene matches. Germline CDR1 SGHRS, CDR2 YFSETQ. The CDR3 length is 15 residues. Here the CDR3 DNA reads TGCGCCAGCAGCTCTCTTGGACAGGGGAATACTGAAGCTTTCTTT. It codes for CASSSLGQGNTEAFF.

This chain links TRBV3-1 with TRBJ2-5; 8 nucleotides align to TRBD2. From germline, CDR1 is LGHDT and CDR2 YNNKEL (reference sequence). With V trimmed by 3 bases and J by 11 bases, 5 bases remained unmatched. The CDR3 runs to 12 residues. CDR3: CASSQSGGEQYF. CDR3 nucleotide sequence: TGTGCCAGCAGCCAGAGCGGGGGTGAGCAGTACTTC.

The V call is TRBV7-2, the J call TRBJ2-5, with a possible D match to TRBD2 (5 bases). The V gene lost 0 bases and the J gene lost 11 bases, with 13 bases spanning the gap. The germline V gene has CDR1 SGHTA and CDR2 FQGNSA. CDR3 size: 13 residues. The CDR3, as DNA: TGTGCCAGCAGCTTAGCGGACTTCAGTGAGCAGTACTTC. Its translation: CASSLADFSEQYF.

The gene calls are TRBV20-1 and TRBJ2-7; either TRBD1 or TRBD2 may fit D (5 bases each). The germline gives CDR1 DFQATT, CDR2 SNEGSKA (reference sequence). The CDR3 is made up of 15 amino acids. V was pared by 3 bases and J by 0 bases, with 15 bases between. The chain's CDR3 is CSASNVPGSSYEQYF. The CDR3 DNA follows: TGCAGTGCTAGTAACGTGCCAGGGAGCTCCTACGAGCAGTACTTC.

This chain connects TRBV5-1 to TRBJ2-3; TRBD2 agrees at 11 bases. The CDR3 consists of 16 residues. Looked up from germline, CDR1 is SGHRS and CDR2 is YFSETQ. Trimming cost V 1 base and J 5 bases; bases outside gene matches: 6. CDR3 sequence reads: CASSLPKGLAEDTQYF. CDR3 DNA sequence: TGCGCCAGCAGCTTGCCGAAGGGACTAGCGGAAGATACGCAGTATTTT.

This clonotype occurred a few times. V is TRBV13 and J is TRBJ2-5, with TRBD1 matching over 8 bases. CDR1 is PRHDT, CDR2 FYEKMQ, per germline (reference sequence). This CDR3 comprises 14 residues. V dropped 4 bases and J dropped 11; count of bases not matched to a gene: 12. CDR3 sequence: CASSSGQVTWEQYF. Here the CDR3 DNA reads TGTGCCAGCAGCTCGGGACAGGTGACATGGGAGCAGTACTTC.

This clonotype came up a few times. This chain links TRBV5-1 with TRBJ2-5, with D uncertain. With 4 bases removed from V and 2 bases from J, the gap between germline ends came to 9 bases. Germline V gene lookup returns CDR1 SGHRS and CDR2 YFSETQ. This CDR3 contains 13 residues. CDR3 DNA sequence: TGCGCCAGCAGCCCGTACCCGCAAGAGACCCAGTACTTC. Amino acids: CASSPYPQETQYF. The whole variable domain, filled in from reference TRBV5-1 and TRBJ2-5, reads KAGVTQTPRYLIKTRGQQVTLSCSPISGHRSVSWYQQTPGQGLQFLFEYFSETQRNKGNFPGRFSGRQFSNSRSEMNVSTLELGDSALYLCASSPYPQETQYFGPGTRLLVL.

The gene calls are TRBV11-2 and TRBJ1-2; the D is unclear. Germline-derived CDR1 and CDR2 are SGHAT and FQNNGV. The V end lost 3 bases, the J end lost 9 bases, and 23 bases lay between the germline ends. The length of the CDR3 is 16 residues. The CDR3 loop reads CASSLLEGSPLYSYTF. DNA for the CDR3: TGTGCCAGCAGCTTGCTAGAGGGCAGCCCTTTGTATAGCTACACCTTC.

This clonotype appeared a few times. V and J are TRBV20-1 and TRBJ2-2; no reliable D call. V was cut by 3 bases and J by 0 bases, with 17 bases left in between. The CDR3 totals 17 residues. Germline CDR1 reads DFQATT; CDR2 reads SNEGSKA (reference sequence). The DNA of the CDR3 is TGCAGTGCTAGTTATGGACCCGAACAAGCGAACACCGGGGAGCTGTTTTTT. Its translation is CSASYGPEQANTGELFF.

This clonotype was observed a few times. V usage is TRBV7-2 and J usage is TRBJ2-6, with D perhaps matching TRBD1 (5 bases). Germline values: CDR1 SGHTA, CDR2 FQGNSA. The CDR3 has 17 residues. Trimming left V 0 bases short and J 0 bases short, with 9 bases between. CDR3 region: CASSLAGPNSGANVLTF. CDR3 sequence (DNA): TGTGCCAGCAGCTTAGCGGGGCCGAACTCTGGGGCCAACGTCCTGACTTTC.

For the CDR3, the DNA is TGCGCCAGCAGCCAAGAAGTCGGGAGAAGAGCTTTCTTT. It yields the protein CASSQEVGRRAFF. This chain uses TRBV4-3 with TRBJ1-1; D is unclear. The CDR3 has 13 amino acids. Germline assignment: CDR1 LGHNA and CDR2 YSLEER. Trimming removed 0 bases from V and 10 bases from J, with 12 bases in between.

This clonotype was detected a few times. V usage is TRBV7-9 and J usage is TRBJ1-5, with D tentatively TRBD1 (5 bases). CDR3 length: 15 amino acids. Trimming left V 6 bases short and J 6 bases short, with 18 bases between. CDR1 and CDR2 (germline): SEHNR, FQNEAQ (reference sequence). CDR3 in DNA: TGTGCCAGCAGTCCCACTCAGGGCGAGGGTCAGCCCCAGCATTTT. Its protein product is CASSPTQGEGQPQHF.

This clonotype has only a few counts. CDR3 coding DNA: TGTGCCAGCTCACCGATCCCGAGCTCTCAAGAGACCCAGTACTTC. It specifies CASSPIPSSQETQYF. The chain couples TRBV18 to TRBJ2-5; D is uncertain. Germline V lookup: CDR1 KGHSH, CDR2 LQKENI. This CDR3 contains 15 residues. The V and J ends lost 3 bases and 2 bases respectively, with 13 bases between them.

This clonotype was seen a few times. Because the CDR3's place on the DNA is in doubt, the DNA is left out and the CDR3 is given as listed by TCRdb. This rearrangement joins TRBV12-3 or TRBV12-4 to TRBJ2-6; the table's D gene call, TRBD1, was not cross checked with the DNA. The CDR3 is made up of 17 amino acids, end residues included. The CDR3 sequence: CASSSSTGLAGANVLTF.

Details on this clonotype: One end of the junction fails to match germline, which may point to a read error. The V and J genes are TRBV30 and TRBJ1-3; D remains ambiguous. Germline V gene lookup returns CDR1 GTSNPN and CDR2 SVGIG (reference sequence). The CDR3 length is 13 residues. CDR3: CAWSITSGNTIYF. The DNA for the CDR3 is TGCGCCTGGAGTATCACCTCTGGAAACACCATATATTTT.

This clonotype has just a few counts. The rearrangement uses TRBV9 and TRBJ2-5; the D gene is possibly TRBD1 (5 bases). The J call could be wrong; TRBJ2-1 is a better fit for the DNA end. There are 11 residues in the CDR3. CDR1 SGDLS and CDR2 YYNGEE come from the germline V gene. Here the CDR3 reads CASSGAGQQFF. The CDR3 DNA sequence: TGTGCCAGCAGCGGGGCAGGGCAGCAGTTCTTC.

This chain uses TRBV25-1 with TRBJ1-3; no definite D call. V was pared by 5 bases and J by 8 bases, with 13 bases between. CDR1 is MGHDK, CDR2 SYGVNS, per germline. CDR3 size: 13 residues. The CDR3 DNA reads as TGTGCCAGCAGTCTCACGGCCGGGGACACCATATATTTT. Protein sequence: CASSLTAGDTIYF.

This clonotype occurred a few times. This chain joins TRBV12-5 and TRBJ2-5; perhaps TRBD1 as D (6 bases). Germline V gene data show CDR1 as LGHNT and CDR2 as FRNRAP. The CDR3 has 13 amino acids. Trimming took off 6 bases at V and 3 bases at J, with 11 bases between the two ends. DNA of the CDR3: TGTGCTAGTGGCCGGCCAGGGGAAGAGACCCAGTACTTC. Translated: CASGRPGEETQYF.

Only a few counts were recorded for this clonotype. The CDR3 reads CASADGHYGYTF. The DNA of the CDR3 is TGCGCCAGCGCAGACGGCCACTATGGCTACACCTTC. The V call is TRBV5-1, the J call TRBJ1-2, with D hard to call. V lost 7 bases, J lost 3 bases, and 10 bases lay in between. This CDR3 has 12 amino acids. Germline values: CDR1 SGHRS, CDR2 YFSETQ. The complete variable domain, with remaining parts taken from reference TRBV5-1 and TRBJ1-2, reads KAGVTQTPRYLIKTRGQQVTLSCSPISGHRSVSWYQQTPGQGLQFLFEYFSETQRNKGNFPGRFSGRQFSNSRSEMNVSTLELGDSALYLCASADGHYGYTFGSGTRLTVV.

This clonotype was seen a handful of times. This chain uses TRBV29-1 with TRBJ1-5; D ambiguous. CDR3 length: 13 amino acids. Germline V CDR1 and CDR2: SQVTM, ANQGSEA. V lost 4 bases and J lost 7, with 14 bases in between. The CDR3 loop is CSVAGFGEQPQHF. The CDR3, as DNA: TGCAGCGTTGCGGGGTTCGGGGAACAGCCCCAGCATTTT.

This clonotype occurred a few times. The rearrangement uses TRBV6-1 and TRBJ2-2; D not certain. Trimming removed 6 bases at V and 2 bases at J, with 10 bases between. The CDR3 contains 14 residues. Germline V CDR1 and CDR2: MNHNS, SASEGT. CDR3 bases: TGTGCCAGCAGCGAATACTCCAACACCGGGGAGCTGTTTTTT. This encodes CASSEYSNTGELFF.

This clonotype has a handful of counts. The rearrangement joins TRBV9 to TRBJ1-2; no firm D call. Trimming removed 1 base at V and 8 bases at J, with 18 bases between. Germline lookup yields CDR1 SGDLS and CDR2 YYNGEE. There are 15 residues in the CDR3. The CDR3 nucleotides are TGTGCCAGCAGCGTACAAACCGGGATCACCGACGGCTACACCTTC. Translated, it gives CASSVQTGITDGYTF.

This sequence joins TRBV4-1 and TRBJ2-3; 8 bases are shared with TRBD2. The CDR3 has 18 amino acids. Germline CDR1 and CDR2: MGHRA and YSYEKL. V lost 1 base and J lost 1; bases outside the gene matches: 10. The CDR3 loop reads CASSQGSGGAGGTDTQYF. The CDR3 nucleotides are TGCGCCAGCAGCCAAGGGTCAGGAGGAGCGGGAGGCACAGATACGCAGTATTTT.

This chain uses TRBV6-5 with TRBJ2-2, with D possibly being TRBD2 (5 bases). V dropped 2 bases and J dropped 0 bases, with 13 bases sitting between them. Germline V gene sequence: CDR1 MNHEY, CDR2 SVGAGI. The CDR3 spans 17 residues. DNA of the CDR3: TGTGCCAGCAGTTACGGGTCCCAGCGGTCGAACACCGGGGAGCTGTTTTTT. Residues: CASSYGSQRSNTGELFF.

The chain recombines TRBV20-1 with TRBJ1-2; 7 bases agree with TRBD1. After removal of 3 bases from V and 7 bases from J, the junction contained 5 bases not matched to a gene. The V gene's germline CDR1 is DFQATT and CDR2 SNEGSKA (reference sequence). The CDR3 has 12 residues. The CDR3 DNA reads TGCAGTGCTAGGCAGGGGGTTGGTGGCTACACCTTC. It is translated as CSARQGVGGYTF.

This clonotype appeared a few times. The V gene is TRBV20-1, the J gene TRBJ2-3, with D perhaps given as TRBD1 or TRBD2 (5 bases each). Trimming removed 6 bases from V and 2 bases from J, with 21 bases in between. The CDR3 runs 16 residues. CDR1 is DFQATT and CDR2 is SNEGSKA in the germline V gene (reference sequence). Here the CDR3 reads CSANGTPGRLTDTQYF. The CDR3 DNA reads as TGCAGTGCGAACGGGACGCCAGGGAGACTCACAGATACGCAGTATTTT.

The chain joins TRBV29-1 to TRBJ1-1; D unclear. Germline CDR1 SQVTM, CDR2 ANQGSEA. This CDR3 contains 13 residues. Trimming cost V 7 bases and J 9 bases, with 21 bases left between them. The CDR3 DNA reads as TGCAGCGCAGAAGGTCTAACTCGGCAGAAAGCTTTCTTT. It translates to CSAEGLTRQKAFF.

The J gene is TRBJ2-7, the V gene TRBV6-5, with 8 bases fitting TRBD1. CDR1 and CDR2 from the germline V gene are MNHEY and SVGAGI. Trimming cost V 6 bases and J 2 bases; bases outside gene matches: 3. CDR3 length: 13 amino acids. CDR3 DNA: TGTGCCAGCAGGGACAGGGCCACCTACGAGCAGTACTTC. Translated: CASRDRATYEQYF.

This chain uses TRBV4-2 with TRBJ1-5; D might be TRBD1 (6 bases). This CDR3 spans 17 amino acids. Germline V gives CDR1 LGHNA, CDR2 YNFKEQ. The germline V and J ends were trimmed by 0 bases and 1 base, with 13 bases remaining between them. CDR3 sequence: CASSQDRGTTSNQPQHF. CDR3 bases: TGTGCCAGCAGCCAAGACAGAGGGACAACCAGCAATCAGCCCCAGCATTTT.

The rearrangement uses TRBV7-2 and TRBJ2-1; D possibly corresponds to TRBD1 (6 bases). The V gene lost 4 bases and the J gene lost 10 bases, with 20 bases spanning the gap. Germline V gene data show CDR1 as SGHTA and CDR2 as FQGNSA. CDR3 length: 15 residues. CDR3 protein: CASSSSGTMHHEQFF. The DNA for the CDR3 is TGTGCCAGCAGCTCCTCCGGGACAATGCATCACGAGCAGTTCTTC.

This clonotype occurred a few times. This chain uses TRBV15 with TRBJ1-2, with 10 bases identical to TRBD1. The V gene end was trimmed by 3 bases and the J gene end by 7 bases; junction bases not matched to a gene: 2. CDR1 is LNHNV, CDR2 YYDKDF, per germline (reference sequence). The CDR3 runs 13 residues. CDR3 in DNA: TGTGCCACCAGCAGGGACAGGGGGGTTGGCTACACCTTC. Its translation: CATSRDRGVGYTF.

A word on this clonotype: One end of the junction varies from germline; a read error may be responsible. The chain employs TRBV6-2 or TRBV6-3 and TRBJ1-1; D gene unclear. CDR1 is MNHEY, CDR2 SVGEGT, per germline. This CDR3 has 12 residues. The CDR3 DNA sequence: TGTGCCAGCAGTAACTCCTACACTGAAGCTTTCTTT. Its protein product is CASSNSYTEAFF.